The text below deals with one T cell receptor (beta chain). No cognate antigen has been identified for it. No much larger clone exists at a distance of one base, and base qualities are not known. TCRbeta CDR3 regions were amplified from genomic DNA using the immunoSEQ Assay, a bias-controlled multiplex PCR. The study's own analysis went as follows. Within the assay, amplification of reference gene primers was used to estimate how many nucleated cells each sample contained. Sequence reads were collapsed and filtered to measure the absolute abundance of every unique TCRbeta CDR3 rearrangement. For each sample, productive Simpson clonality was calculated by taking the square root of Simpson's diversity index across productive rearrangements. Drawn from immuneACCESS, this table holds only the in-frame rearrangements with V and J called that TCRdb kept. Clones are partly lost; checked studies trace under half to an unresolved V gene and leave the rest unexplained. The D gene and trimming were derived from the DNA, and the V and J assignments and clone size from that table. The sample contains 50,000 or so clones, almost 90% of them found a single time. The ten largest make up about 13% of the sample.

From a lookup of the germline V gene (reference sequence), CDR1 and CDR2 are SGHAT and FQDESV. From cysteine to phenylalanine, the CDR3 is 13 amino acids long. Only the CDR3 part of the read is kept: 39 bases, read in frame from the first base. The V end loses 8 bases and the J end loses 5 bases, and a stretch of 15 bases separates them. Whole blood was collected in K2EDTA tubes by collaborating institutions according to the institutions' own protocols. For TCRbeta analysis, collaborator samples were shipped as frozen whole blood, as isolated PBMCs, or as DNA extracted from either sample type. The entry originates in a study of blood T cell repertoires in COVID-19 (dated by TCRdb to 2020 to 2021). About the study as a whole: Samples covering the acute and convalescent phases of COVID-19 were provided by collaborators in the United States, Italy and Spain. The repertoires were released in a freely available public database meant as a resource for research on the immune response to SARS-CoV-2. Where available, HLA class I and class II types were taken from metadata supplied by the sample provider and were not determined by assay-based typing. A de-identified subject ID, COVID-19 status, age in years and sex were almost always included in the sample metadata. The dataset comprised deeply sampled blood TCRbeta repertoires from subjects exposed to, actively infected with, or recovered from COVID-19. Samples were obtained from the ongoing ImmuneRACE study (first 160 participants) and from some 1,200 subjects provided by 6 global collaborators. The prospective study material was composed of cDNA or gDNA derived from T cells, B-cell-depleted T cells, or PBMCs.

General findings and caveats noted by the study authors: How much clinical and demographic metadata was included differed by source and by participant, and the metadata was provided uncurated.

The clonotype comes from a man in his sixties with active COVID-19. Sample: peripheral blood. The chain is encoded by TRBV11-1 joined to TRBJ1-1; TRBD1 is a possible D gene, resting on 6 matching bases. Here the CDR3 is given as CASQARGGTEAFF. The DNA sequence is as follows: TGTGCCAGCCAGGCGCGAGGGGGAACTGAAGCTTTCTTT.